This T cell receptor beta chain stems from a study of T cells after yellow fever vaccination. At the level of the study: Preparing low-cell-number fractions relied on SMART-Seq v4 Ultra Low Input.

The table lists this clonotype with many counts. Antigen unknown. Study conclusions and caveats: A secondary response was less intense yet reached its peak sooner, at day 5 versus 15. Clonotype sharing between CD4 and CD8 compartments was small.

As TCR cDNA was made by 5'RACE template switching, a universal primer site and UMIs were added. TCRdb reprocessed the 5' RACE reads with MiXCR, giving one entry per CDR3 protein. The data contain tens of thousands of distinct CDR3 sequences, around 5% of them singletons. The TCR comes from a young man who received the YFV17D yellow fever vaccine. This specimen consisted of CD8+ T cells sorted from PBMCs, obtained 10 days after the yellow fever booster vaccination.

In DNA form, the CDR3 reads TGCGCCAGCGATCCAGGGACAACTCGGACAGATACGCAGTATTTT. Translated, it gives CASDPGTTRTDTQYF. The J gene is TRBJ2-3, the V gene TRBV5-1; tentatively, D is TRBD1 (6 bases). Germline lookup yields CDR1 SGHRS and CDR2 YFSETQ. The CDR3 covers 15 residues. V lost 7 bases and J 3 bases, leaving 18 bases between the germline ends.